This T cell receptor beta chain was recorded in a study of cytomegalovirus exposure and HLA in healthy donors. Whole-study context: Of the donors genotyped, some 400 in all, 75% to 85% fell in the Caucasian-associated ancestry cluster.

At collection, donors were nominally healthy, but unrecorded immune exposures were probable. 60 Vbeta and 13 Jbeta primers were used in PCR. Clones were read by immunoSEQ multiplex PCR, and TCRdb kept only the in-frame ones, dropping some. The repertoire holds approximately 150,000 clones, approximately 70% seen once, with roughly 2.5% in the top ten. Trimming removed 4 bases at V and 2 bases at J, with 11 bases between. CDR3 length: 14 amino acids. Germline CDR1 PRHDT, CDR2 FYEKMQ (reference sequence). A word on this clone: Its matching antigen is unknown.

Study-wide points: Earlier findings revealed that most TCR beta V segments proved productive either about 90% or about 30% of the time. Sequencing had likely introduced a cluster of highly shared sequence variants as an artifact.

V gene TRBV13 combines with J gene TRBJ1-1; no reliable D call. This sequence was found in a human donor in good health. Sequencing was done on a sample of PBMCs. CDR3 DNA sequence: TGTGCCAGCAGCTCCCAGATGCCTAACACTGAAGCTTTCTTT. As protein: CASSSQMPNTEAFF.